The T cell receptor (beta chain) under discussion was sequenced for a study of early T cells in non-severe SARS-CoV-2 infection. V lost 4 bases, J lost 6 bases, and 5 bases stayed unmatched. The CDR3 loop spans 14 amino acids. Germline values: CDR1 LNHDA, CDR2 SQIVND (reference sequence). TCRdb reprocessed the 5' RACE reads via MiXCR and lists one record per CDR3 protein. Of tens of thousands of distinct CDR3 sequences listed, approximately 13% were seen once; the top ten hold 7.5% to 10%. In this sample, this clonotype turned up a few times. This clonotype was obtained from an adult who was a healthcare worker with PCR-confirmed SARS-CoV-2 infection or an uninfected control (not recorded which). The chain has TRBV19 and TRBJ2-7; 11 bases agree with TRBD1. The sample in question was whole blood, obtained at baseline. The CDR3 DNA follows: TGTGCCAGTAGTAAGGACAGGGGGCTGTTCGAGCAGTACTTC. This gives the protein CASSKDRGLFEQYF.